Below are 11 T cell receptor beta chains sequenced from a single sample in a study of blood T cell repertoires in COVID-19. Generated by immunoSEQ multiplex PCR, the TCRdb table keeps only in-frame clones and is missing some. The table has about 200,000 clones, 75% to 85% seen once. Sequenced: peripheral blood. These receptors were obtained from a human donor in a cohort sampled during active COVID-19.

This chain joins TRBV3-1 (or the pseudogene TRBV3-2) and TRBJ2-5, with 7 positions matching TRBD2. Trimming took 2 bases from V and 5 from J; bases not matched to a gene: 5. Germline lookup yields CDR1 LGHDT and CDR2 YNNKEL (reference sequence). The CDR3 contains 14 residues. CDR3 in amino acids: CASSQSGVGETQYF. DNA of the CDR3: TGTGCCAGCAGCCAAAGCGGGGTGGGGGAGACCCAGTACTTC.

CDR3 sequence (DNA): TGCGCCAGCAGCTTGGCCGTGGGGGCTGCCGAGTTCCTCACCTTC. This encodes CASSLAVGAAEFLTF. This sequence joins TRBV5-1 and TRBJ1-2; D is perhaps TRBD1 (6 bases). This CDR3 comprises 15 residues. The germline gives CDR1 SGHRS, CDR2 YFSETQ. Trimming cost V 0 bases and J 13 bases, with 22 bases left between them.

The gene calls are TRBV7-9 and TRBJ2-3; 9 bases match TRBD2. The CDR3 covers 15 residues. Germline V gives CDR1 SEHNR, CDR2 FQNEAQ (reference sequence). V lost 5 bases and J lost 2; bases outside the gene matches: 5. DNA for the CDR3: TGTGCCAGCAGCCCGTTAGCGGGAGTCACAGATACGCAGTATTTT. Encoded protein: CASSPLAGVTDTQYF.

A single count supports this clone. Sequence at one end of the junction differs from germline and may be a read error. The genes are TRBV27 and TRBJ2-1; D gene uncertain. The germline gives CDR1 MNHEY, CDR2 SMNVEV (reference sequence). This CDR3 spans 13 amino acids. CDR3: CASILYGSGEQFF. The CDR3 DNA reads TGTGCCAGCATTTTATACGGGTCGGGTGAGCAGTTCTTC.

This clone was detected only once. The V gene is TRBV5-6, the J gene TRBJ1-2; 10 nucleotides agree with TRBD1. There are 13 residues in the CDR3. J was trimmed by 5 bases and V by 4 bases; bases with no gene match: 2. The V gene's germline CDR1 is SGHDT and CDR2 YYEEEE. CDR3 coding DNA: TGTGCCAGCAGCAAGGACAGGGGGTATGGCTACACCTTC. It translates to CASSKDRGYGYTF.

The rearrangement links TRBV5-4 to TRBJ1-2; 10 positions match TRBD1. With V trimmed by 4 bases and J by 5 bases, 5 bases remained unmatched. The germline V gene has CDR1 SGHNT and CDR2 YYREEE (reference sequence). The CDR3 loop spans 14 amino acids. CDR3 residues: CASSPTGGRYGYTF. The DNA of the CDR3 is TGTGCCAGCAGCCCGACAGGGGGCCGGTATGGCTACACCTTC.

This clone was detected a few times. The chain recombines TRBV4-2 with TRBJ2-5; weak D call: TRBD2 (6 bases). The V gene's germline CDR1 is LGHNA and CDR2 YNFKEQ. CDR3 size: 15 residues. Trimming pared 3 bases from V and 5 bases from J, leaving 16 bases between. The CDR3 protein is CASSHAADLAETQYF. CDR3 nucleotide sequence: TGTGCCAGCAGCCATGCCGCCGATCTAGCGGAGACCCAGTACTTC.

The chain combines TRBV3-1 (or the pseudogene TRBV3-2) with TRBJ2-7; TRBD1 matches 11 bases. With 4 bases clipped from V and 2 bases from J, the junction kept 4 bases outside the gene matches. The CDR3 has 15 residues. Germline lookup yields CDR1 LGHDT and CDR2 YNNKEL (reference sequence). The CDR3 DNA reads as TGTGCCAGCAGCCCCGGGACAGGGGGAACCTACGAGCAGTACTTC. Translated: CASSPGTGGTYEQYF.

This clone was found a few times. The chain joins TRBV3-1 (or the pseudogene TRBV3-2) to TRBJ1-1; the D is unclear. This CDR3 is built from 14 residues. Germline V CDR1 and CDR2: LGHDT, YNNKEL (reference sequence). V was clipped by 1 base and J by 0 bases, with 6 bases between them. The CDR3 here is CASSQGDLNTEAFF. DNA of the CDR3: TGTGCCAGCAGCCAAGGAGATTTGAACACTGAAGCTTTCTTT.

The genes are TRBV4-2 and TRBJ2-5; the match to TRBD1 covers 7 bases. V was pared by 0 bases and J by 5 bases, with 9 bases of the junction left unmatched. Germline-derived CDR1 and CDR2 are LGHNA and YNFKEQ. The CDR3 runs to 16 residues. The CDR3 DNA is TGTGCCAGCAGCCAAGATCGCAACAGGGGTGGGGAGACCCAGTACTTC. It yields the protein CASSQDRNRGGETQYF.

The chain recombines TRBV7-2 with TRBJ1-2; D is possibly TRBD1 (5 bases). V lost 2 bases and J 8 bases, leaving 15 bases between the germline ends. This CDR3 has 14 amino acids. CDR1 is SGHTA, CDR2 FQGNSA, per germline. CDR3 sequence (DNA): TGTGCCAGCAGCTTACATGTTCGGGGGAGCGGCTACACCTTC. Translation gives CASSLHVRGSGYTF.